The following is a T cell receptor (beta chain) sequence with its context. In this sample, this clone turned up a few times. The clone's antigen remains unknown. Base qualities were left out, and no much larger clone turns up one base away. The sample comes from a study of cytomegalovirus exposure and HLA in healthy donors (dated by TCRdb to 2016 to 2017). Concerning the study at large: The 670 or so repertoires of the first cohort and the roughly 120 validation repertoires were produced on the same platform, according to a later analysis. To predict cytomegalovirus infection status, the study brought together high-throughput TCR immunosequencing, statistical association of individual TCRs with disease status, and machine learning. In addition to the first cohort of 650 to 750 subjects, a separate validation cohort of 120 different subjects was used. The study aimed to test whether signatures of past pathogen exposure could be identified by cataloging public T cell receptors.

Results and caveats for the whole study, not just this receptor: A later analysis had no HLA typing for the validation cohort, so co-occurrence there was scored across all 120 or so repertoires. Most TCR sequences were seen in very few donors, while some public TCRs were found in many individuals. Cytomegalovirus status was reported to be diagnosed by the classifier with high specificity and sensitivity in both the original and validation cohorts. The study gave a list of under 200 TCR beta chains associated with cytomegalovirus. In vitro tests confirmed that a few of the cytomegalovirus-associated TCR beta chains recognize cytomegalovirus antigens. Subsequent analysis determined that TCRs grouped into clusters in the first cohort also showed a tendency toward co-occurrence across the 120 or so validation repertoires, and 94% of cluster scores exceeded 0. The authors suggested that the approach could potentially be generalized to other disease states and immunological phenotypes.

CDR1 and CDR2 are drawn from the germline V gene: MNHEY, SVGAGI. The CDR3 sequence holds 11 residues, the cysteine and phenylalanine included. Solely the CDR3 DNA is kept, with 33 bases framed from the first base. The V and J ends are trimmed by 2 bases and 12 bases, leaving 7 bases between them. Donors formed part of the validation cohort, which comprised 120 subjects and was distinct from the first cohort of 550 to 850 subjects. Libraries were built with the immunoSEQ multiplex PCR assay. On the authors' methods: A statistical classification framework was built for diagnosing cytomegalovirus status from the catalog of TCR beta chain sequences. The table was pulled from immuneACCESS by TCRdb, which kept in-frame rearrangements only. Such tables lose some clones; where checked, under half of the loss comes from unresolved V genes, and the rest has no known cause. The V and J calls and clone size were taken over from that table, and D and trimming were inferred from the DNA. This sample lists fewer than 200,000 clones; roughly 85% were detected once. The ten largest clones capture about 17% of the sample.

The V and J genes are TRBV6-5 and TRBJ1-4, with no reliable assignment of the D segment. The TCR sequence derives from a man aged 18 to 29 in good health and CMV-seropositive. Source material: PBMCs. The CDR3 region: CASSYDGELFF. The nucleotide sequence reads TGTGCCAGCAGTTACGATGGAGAACTGTTTTTT.